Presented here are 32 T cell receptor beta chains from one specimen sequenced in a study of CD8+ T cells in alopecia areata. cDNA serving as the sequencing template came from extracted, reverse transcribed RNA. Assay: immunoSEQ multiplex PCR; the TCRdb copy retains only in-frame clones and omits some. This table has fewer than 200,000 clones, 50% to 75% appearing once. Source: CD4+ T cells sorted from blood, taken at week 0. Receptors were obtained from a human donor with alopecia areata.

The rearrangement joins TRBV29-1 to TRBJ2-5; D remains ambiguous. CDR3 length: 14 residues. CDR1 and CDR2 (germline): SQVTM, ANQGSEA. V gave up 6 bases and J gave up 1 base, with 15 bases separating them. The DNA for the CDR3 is TGCAGCGTCGCTCAGGACGGCGGCCAAGAGACCCAGTACTTC. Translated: CSVAQDGGQETQYF.

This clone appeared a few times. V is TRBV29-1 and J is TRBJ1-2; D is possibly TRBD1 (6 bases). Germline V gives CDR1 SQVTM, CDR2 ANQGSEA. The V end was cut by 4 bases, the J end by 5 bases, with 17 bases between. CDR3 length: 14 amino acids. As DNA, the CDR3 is TGCAGCGTTGCCCGAACAGGGACCCGGTATGGCTACACCTTC. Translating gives CSVARTGTRYGYTF.

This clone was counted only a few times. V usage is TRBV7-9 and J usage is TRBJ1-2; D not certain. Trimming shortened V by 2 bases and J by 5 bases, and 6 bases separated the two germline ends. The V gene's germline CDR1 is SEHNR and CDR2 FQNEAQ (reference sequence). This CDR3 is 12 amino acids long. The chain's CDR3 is CASSLRVYGYTF. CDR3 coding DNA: TGTGCCAGCAGCTTACGAGTATATGGCTACACCTTC.

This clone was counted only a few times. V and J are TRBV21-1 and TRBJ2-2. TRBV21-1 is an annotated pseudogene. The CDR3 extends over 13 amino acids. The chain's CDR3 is CASSKEDTGELFF. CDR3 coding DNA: TGTGCCAGCAGCAAAGAGGACACCGGGGAGCTGTTTTTT.

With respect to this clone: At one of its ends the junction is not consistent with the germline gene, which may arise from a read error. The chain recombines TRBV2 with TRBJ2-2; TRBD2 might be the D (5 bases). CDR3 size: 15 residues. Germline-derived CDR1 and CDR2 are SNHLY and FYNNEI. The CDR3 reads CASGGYGSYTGELLF. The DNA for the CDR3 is TGTGCCAGCGGCGGATATGGGTCCTACACCGGGGAGCTGCTTTTT. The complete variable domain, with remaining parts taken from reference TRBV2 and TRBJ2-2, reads EPEVTQTPSHQVTQMGQEVILRCVPISNHLYFYWYRQILGQKVEFLVSFYNNEISEKSEIFDDQFSVERPDGSNFTLKIRSTKLEDSAMYFCASGGYGSYTGELLFGEGSRLTVL.

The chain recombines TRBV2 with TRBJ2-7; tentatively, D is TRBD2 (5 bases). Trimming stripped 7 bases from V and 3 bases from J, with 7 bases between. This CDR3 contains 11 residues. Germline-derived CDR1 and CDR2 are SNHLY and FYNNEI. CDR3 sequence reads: CASTGYYEQYF. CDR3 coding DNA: TGTGCCAGCACGGGATACTACGAGCAGTACTTC.

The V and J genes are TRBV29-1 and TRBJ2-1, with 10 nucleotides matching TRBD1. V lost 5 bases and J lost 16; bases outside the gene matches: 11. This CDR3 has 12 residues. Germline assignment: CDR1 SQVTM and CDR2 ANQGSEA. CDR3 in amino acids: CSVPAADRGVFF. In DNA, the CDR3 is TGCAGCGTTCCCGCTGCGGACAGGGGGGTTTTCTTC.

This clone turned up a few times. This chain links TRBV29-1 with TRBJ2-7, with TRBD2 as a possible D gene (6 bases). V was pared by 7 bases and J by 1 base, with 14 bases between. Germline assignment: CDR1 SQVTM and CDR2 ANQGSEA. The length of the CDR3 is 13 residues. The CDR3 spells CSARDGGSYEQYF. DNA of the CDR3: TGCAGCGCGCGGGACGGGGGTTCCTACGAGCAGTACTTC.

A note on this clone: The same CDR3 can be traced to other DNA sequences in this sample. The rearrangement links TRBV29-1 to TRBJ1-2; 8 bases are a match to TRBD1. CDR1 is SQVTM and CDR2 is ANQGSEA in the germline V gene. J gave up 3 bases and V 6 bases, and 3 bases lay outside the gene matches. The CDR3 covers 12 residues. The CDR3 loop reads CSVLTGDYGYTF. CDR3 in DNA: TGCAGCGTGCTGACAGGGGACTATGGCTACACCTTC.

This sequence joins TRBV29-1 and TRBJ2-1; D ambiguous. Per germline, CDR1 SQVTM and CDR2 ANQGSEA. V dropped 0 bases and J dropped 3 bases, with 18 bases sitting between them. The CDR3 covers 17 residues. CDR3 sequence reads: CSVEDPPRRPFYNEQFF. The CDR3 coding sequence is TGCAGCGTTGAAGACCCCCCGCGGCGGCCTTTCTACAATGAGCAGTTCTTC.

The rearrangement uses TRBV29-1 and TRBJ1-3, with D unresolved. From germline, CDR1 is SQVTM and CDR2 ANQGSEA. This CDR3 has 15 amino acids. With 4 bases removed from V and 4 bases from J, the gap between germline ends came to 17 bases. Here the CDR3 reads CSVATRLSPGNTIYF. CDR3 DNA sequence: TGCAGCGTTGCTACACGGTTGTCTCCCGGAAACACCATATATTTT.

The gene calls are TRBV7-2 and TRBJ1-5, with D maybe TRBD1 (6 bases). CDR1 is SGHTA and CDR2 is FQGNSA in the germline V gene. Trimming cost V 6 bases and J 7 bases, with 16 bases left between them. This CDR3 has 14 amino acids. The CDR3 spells CASSERGALQPQHF. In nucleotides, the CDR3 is TGTGCCAGCAGTGAGCGGGGGGCACTCCAGCCCCAGCATTTT.

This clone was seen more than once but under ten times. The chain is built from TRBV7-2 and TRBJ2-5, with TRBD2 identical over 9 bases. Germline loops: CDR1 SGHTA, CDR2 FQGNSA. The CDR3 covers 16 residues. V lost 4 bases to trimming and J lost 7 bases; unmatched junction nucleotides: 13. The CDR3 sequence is CASSSRGAGGPGTQYF. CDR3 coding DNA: TGTGCCAGCAGCTCCCGGGGAGCGGGGGGCCCTGGGACCCAGTACTTC.

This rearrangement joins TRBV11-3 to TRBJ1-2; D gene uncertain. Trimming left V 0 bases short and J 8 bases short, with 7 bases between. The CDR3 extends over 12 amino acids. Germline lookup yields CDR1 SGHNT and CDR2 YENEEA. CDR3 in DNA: TGTGCCAGCAGCTTAGATGGTCGGGGCTACACCTTC. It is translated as CASSLDGRGYTF. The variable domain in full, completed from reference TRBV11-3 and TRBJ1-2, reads EAGVVQSPRYKIIEKKQPVAFWCNPISGHNTLYWYLQNLGQGPELLIRYENEEAVDDSQLPKDRFSAERLKGVDSTLKIQPAELGDSAVYLCASSLDGRGYTFGSGTRLTVV.

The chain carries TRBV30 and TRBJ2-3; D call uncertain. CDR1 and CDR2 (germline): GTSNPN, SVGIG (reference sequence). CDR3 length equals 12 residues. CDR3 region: CSSGKVTDTQYF. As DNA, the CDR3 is TGTTCTTCTGGGAAGGTAACAGATACGCAGTATTTT.

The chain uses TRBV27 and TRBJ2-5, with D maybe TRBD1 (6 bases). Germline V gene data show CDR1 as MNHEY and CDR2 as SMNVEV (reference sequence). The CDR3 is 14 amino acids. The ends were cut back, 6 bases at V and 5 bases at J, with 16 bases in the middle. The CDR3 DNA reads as TGTGCCAGCAGACCTTATGACAGGCCCGAGACCCAGTACTTC. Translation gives CASRPYDRPETQYF.

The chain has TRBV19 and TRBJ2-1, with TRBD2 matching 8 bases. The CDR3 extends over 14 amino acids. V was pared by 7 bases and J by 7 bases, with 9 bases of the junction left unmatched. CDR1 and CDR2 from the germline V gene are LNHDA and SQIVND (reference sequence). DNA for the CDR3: TGTGCCAGTATGGCGAGCGGGGGTTTAAATGAGCAGTTCTTC. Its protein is CASMASGGLNEQFF.

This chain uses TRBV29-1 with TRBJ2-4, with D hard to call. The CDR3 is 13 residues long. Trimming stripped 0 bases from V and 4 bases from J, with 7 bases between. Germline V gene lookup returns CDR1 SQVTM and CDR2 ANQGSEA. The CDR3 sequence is CSVEDVGKNIQYF. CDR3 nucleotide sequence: TGCAGCGTTGAAGATGTAGGTAAAAACATTCAGTACTTC.

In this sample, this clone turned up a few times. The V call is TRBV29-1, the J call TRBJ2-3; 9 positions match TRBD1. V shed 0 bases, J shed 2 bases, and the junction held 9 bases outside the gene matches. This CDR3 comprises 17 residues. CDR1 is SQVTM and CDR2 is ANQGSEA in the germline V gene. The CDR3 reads CSVEDPRTGDHTDTQYF. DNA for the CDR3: TGCAGCGTTGAAGATCCCCGGACAGGGGACCACACAGATACGCAGTATTTT.

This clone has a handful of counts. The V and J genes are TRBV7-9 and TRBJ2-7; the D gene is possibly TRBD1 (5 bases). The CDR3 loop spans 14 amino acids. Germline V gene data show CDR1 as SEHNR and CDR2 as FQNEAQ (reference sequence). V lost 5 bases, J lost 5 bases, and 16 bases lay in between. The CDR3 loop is CASSGRPGFNEQYF. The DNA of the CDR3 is TGTGCCAGCAGCGGCAGACCAGGGTTTAACGAGCAGTACTTC.

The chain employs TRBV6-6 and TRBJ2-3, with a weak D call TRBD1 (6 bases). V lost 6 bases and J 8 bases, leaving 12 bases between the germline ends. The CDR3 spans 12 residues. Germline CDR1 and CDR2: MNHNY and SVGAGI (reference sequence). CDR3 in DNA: TGTGCCAGCAGCCTGGACAGAATTACGCAGTATTTT. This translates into CASSLDRITQYF.

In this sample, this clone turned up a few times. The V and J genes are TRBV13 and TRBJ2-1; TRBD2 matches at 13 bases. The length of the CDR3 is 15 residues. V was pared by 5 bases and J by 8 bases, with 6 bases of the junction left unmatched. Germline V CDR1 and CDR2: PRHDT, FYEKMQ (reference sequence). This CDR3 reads CASSKLAGGRDEQFF. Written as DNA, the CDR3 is TGTGCCAGCAGCAAACTAGCGGGGGGGCGCGATGAGCAGTTCTTC.

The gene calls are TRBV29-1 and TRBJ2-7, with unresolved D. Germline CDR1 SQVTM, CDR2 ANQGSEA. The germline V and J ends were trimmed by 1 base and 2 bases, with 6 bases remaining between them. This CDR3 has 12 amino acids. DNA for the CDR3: TGCAGCGTTGAAGGGGCCACCTACGAGCAGTACTTC. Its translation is CSVEGATYEQYF.

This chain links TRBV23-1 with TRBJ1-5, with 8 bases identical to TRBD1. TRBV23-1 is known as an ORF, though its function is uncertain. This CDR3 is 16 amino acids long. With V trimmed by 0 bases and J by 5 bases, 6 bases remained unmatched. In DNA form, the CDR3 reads TGCGCCAGCAGTCAATCGGACAGGGTGTTCGATCAGCCCCAGCATTTT. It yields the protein CASSQSDRVFDQPQHF.

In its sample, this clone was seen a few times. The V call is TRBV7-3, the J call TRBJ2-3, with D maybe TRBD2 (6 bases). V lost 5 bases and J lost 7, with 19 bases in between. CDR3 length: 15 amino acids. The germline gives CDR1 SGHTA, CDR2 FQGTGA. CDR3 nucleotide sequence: TGTGCCAGCAGCCCCGGGGGAAGGCTTGCGCATACGCAGTATTTT. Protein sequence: CASSPGGRLAHTQYF.

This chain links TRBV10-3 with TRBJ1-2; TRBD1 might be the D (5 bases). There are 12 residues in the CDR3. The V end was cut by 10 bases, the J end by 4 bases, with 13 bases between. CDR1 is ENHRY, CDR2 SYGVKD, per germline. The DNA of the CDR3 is TGTGCCACCGGGGCGTCGACCTATGGCTACACCTTC. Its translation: CATGASTYGYTF.

CDR3 protein: CSVPDIKTGGFPDTQYF. CDR3 coding DNA: TGCAGCGTTCCCGATATTAAGACAGGGGGCTTTCCAGATACGCAGTATTTT. The rearrangement links TRBV29-1 to TRBJ2-3; 10 bases line up with TRBD1. The length of the CDR3 is 17 residues. Germline V lookup: CDR1 SQVTM, CDR2 ANQGSEA. Trimming removed 5 bases from V and 4 bases from J; junction bases left unmatched: 15.

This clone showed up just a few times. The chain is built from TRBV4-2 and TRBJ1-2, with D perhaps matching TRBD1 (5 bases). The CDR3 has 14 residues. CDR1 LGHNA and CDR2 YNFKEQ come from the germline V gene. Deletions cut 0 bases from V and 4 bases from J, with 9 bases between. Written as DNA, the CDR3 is TGTGCCAGCAGCCAAGAAACTGGGGCCTATGGCTACACCTTC. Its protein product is CASSQETGAYGYTF.

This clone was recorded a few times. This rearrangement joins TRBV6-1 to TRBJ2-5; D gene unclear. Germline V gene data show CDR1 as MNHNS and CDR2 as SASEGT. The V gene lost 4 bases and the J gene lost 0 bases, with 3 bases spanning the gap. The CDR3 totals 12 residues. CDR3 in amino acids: CASSANQETQYF. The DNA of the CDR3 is TGTGCCAGCAGTGCAAACCAAGAGACCCAGTACTTC.

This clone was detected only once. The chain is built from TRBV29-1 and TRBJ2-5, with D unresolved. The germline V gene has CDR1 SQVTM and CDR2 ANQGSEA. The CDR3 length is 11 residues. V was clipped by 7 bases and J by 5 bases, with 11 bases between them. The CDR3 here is CSATGKETQYF. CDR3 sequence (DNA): TGCAGCGCGACTGGAAAGGAGACCCAGTACTTC.

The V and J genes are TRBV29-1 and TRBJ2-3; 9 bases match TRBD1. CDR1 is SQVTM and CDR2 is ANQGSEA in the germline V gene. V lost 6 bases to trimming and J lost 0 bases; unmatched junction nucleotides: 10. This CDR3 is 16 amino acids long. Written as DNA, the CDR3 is TGCAGCGTCGCGGACAGGGGCTGGGTTAGCACAGATACGCAGTATTTT. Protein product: CSVADRGWVSTDTQYF.

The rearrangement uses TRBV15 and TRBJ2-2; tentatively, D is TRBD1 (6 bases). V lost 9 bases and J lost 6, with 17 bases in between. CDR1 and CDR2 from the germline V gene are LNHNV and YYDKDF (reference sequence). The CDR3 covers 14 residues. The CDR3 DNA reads TGTGCCACTAAACCGGGACACCTCGCCGGGGAGCTGTTTTTT. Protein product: CATKPGHLAGELFF.